The next 27 T cell receptor beta chains were all read from a single sample in a study of T cell changes during pregnancy in multiple sclerosis. Repertoires were generated with immunoSEQ multiplex PCR, while TCRdb's copy carries only in-frame clones and drops some. The sample lists 60,000 or so clones; about 88% were seen once. Source: peripheral blood, taken in the first trimester of pregnancy. Source of these receptors: a female donor with multiple sclerosis, enrolled in a pregnancy study.

The chain joins TRBV30 to TRBJ1-3, with D unclear. The CDR3 loop spans 11 amino acids. Per the germline V gene, CDR1 is GTSNPN and CDR2 is SVGIG (reference sequence). The V end was cut by 3 bases, the J end by 12 bases, with 12 bases between. CDR3 nucleotide sequence: TGTGCCTGGAGATGGTGGTTCGGCATATATTTT. Translating it yields CAWRWWFGIYF.

J is TRBJ1-5 and V is TRBV7-9, with D hard to call. V was cut by 1 base and J by 0 bases, with 7 bases left in between. The CDR3 runs to 15 residues. Germline V lookup: CDR1 SEHNR, CDR2 FQNEAQ (reference sequence). CDR3 DNA sequence: TGTGCCAGCAGCTTAGGTTCGGTTAGCAATCAGCCCCAGCATTTT. It codes for CASSLGSVSNQPQHF.

This chain links TRBV4-2 with TRBJ2-2, with 11 bases that match TRBD2. J gave up 0 bases and V 0 bases, and 9 bases lay outside the gene matches. Germline V gives CDR1 LGHNA, CDR2 YNFKEQ. The CDR3 has 20 amino acids. This chain's CDR3 is CASSQEPGLAGGSNTGELFF. The CDR3, as DNA: TGTGCCAGCAGCCAAGAACCGGGGCTAGCGGGGGGTTCGAACACCGGGGAGCTGTTTTTT.

The chain recombines TRBV14 with TRBJ1-1; D remains ambiguous. Per the germline V gene, CDR1 is SGHDN and CDR2 is FVKESK. This CDR3 spans 14 amino acids. Trimming stripped 3 bases from V and 6 bases from J, with 14 bases between. The CDR3 nucleotides read TGTGCCAGCAGCCAGGGAGCCAGAAGGGCTGAAGCTTTCTTT. Its translation: CASSQGARRAEAFF.

Remarks on this clone: This sample also contains other DNA sequences that code for the same CDR3. The V call is TRBV30, the J call TRBJ1-2, with 7 bases matching TRBD1. Germline V lookup: CDR1 GTSNPN, CDR2 SVGIG (reference sequence). Trimming cost V 0 bases and J 8 bases; bases outside gene matches: 0. The CDR3 is 11 residues long. CDR3 bases: TGTGCCTGGAGTGTAGGGGGCGGCTACACCTTC. It is translated as CAWSVGGGYTF.

This chain uses TRBV9 with TRBJ1-3; D gene ambiguous. Germline CDR1 reads SGDLS; CDR2 reads YYNGEE. Trimming took 0 bases from V and 0 from J, leaving 7 bases between them. The CDR3 is 15 residues long. The CDR3 nucleotides are TGTGCCAGCAGCGTAGGGCAAAGCTCTGGAAACACCATATATTTT. It encodes CASSVGQSSGNTIYF.

The chain is built from TRBV5-6 and TRBJ2-7, with 8 bases matching TRBD1. The CDR3 extends over 17 amino acids. Losses at the gene ends were 3 bases for V and 3 bases for J; bases not matched to a gene: 14. From germline, CDR1 is SGHDT and CDR2 YYEEEE. The CDR3 DNA reads as TGTGCCAGCAGCTCTATTAGGTTGCAGGGGGCATTCTACGAGCAGTACTTC. This encodes CASSSIRLQGAFYEQYF.

The rearrangement links TRBV23-1 to TRBJ2-1; TRBD2 might be the D (5 bases). TRBV23-1 is an open reading frame whose function is uncertain. V gave up 4 bases and J gave up 9 bases, with 16 bases separating them. This CDR3 has 14 residues. CDR3 sequence reads: CASSPGRGRVEQFF. The CDR3 DNA is TGCGCCAGCAGTCCCGGACGGGGAAGGGTTGAGCAGTTCTTC.

The V call is TRBV19, the J call TRBJ1-3; D not certain. Trimming removed 7 bases at V and 1 base at J, with 14 bases between. This CDR3 has 15 residues. Germline values: CDR1 LNHDA, CDR2 SQIVND (reference sequence). The CDR3 nucleotides are TGTGCCAGTAATGAGGGCGTTTGGTCTGGAAACACCATATATTTT. It codes for CASNEGVWSGNTIYF.

This rearrangement joins TRBV19 to TRBJ1-1; the D gene is possibly TRBD1 (5 bases). V was clipped by 3 bases and J by 5 bases, with 25 bases between them. Germline V gene data show CDR1 as LNHDA and CDR2 as SQIVND (reference sequence). The CDR3 runs 18 residues. CDR3 bases: TGTGCCAGTAGTATCTTTTGGTGGGCAGGGAAGGTCGAAACTGAAGCTTTCTTT. Encoded protein: CASSIFWWAGKVETEAFF. Filled out from reference TRBV19 and TRBJ1-1, the complete variable domain reads DGGITQSPKYLFRKEGQNVTLSCEQNLNHDAMYWYRQDPGQGLRLIYYSQIVNDFQKGDIAEGYSVSREKKESFPLTVTSAQKNPTAFYLCASSIFWWAGKVETEAFFGQGTRLTVV.

The chain joins TRBV11-1 to TRBJ2-3; TRBD1 is a possible D gene (6 bases). The CDR3 sequence is 15 residues long. Deletions cut 3 bases from V and 1 base from J, with 11 bases between. Per the germline V gene, CDR1 is SGHAT and CDR2 is FQDESV (reference sequence). CDR3 sequence (DNA): TGTGCCAGCAGCTTTACAGGGACCCGCACAGATACGCAGTATTTT. As protein: CASSFTGTRTDTQYF. Variable domain in full (rest from reference TRBV11-1 and TRBJ2-3): EAEVAQSPRYKITEKSQAVAFWCDPISGHATLYWYRQILGQGPELLVQFQDESVVDDSQLPKDRFSAERLKGVDSTLKIQPAELGDSAMYLCASSFTGTRTDTQYFGPGTRLTVL.

The rearrangement links TRBV9 to TRBJ2-1; the D gene is possibly TRBD2 (7 bases). Looked up from germline, CDR1 is SGDLS and CDR2 is YYNGEE. V was shortened by 7 bases and J by 0 bases, with 14 bases between the two germline ends. The CDR3 has 15 residues. The CDR3 spells CASGGAASSYNEQFF. The CDR3 region has the DNA TGTGCCAGCGGGGGGGCCGCTAGCTCCTACAATGAGCAGTTCTTC. Full variable domain (remainder filled in from reference TRBV9 and TRBJ2-1): DSGVTQTPKHLITATGQRVTLRCSPRSGDLSVYWYQQSLDQGLQFLIQYYNGEERAKGNILERFSAQQFPDLHSELNLSSLELGDSALYFCASGGAASSYNEQFFGPGTRLTVL.

This clone was seen a single time. This sequence joins TRBV19 and TRBJ1-2; D is possibly TRBD1 (5 bases). This CDR3 has 14 amino acids. The V gene's germline CDR1 is LNHDA and CDR2 SQIVND (reference sequence). V lost 2 bases and J lost 4, with 11 bases in between. CDR3 sequence reads: CASSILMGGYGYTF. CDR3 bases: TGTGCCAGTAGTATACTTATGGGGGGCTATGGCTACACCTTC.

V is TRBV6-1 and J is TRBJ1-1; D gene ambiguous. Per the germline V gene, CDR1 is MNHNS and CDR2 is SASEGT. V lost 7 bases, J lost 0 bases, and 9 bases lay in between. This CDR3 is built from 13 residues. The CDR3 loop is CASMAGMNTEAFF. As DNA, the CDR3 is TGTGCCAGCATGGCGGGGATGAACACTGAAGCTTTCTTT.

This clone was counted a single time. CDR3 loop: CASSLAQGARDTEAFF. The CDR3 nucleotides are TGTGCCAGCAGCTTAGCCCAGGGGGCACGGGACACTGAAGCTTTCTTT. This rearrangement joins TRBV11-2 to TRBJ1-1, with TRBD1 identical over 8 bases. Per germline, CDR1 SGHAT and CDR2 FQNNGV. There are 16 residues in the CDR3. The J segment lost 3 bases and the V segment lost 1 base, leaving 7 bases of the junction unmatched. Full variable domain (rest looked up from reference TRBV11-2 and TRBJ1-1): EAGVAQSPRYKIIEKRQSVAFWCNPISGHATLYWYQQILGQGPKLLIQFQNNGVVDDSQLPKDRFSAERLKGVDSTLKIQPAKLEDSAVYLCASSLAQGARDTEAFFGQGTRLTVV.

The chain is built from TRBV5-6 and TRBJ2-1; TRBD2 aligns across 8 bases. Per the germline V gene, CDR1 is SGHDT and CDR2 is YYEEEE. V was pared by 9 bases and J by 0 bases, with 14 bases of the junction left unmatched. The CDR3 is 17 residues long. In DNA form, the CDR3 reads TGTGCCAACCCGACTAGCGCGATAACAAGCTCCTACAATGAGCAGTTCTTC. It specifies CANPTSAITSSYNEQFF.

The V call is TRBV5-4, the J call TRBJ2-7; maybe TRBD1 (6 bases). The CDR3 totals 13 residues. The germline gives CDR1 SGHNT, CDR2 YYREEE (reference sequence). Trimming cost V 2 bases and J 4 bases, with 10 bases left between them. The DNA for the CDR3 is TGTGCCAGCAGCTTCGGGACAACTTACGAGCAGTACTTC. Translating it yields CASSFGTTYEQYF.

This sequence joins TRBV27 and TRBJ1-5; D may be TRBD1 (5 bases). Trimming shortened V by 2 bases and J by 0 bases, and 11 bases separated the two germline ends. The CDR3 runs 16 residues. Per the germline V gene, CDR1 is MNHEY and CDR2 is SMNVEV (reference sequence). CDR3 amino acids: CASSLTGTHSNQPQHF. The CDR3 nucleotides are TGTGCCAGCAGTTTAACAGGTACACATAGCAATCAGCCCCAGCATTTT.

The V and J genes are TRBV9 and TRBJ1-6; a possible D gene is TRBD1 (6 bases). The V end lost 4 bases, the J end lost 7 bases, and 9 bases lay between the germline ends. The CDR3 is made up of 13 amino acids. Germline-derived CDR1 and CDR2 are SGDLS and YYNGEE. CDR3 in amino acids: CASSSTGNSPLHF. In DNA, the CDR3 is TGTGCCAGCAGCTCGACAGGAAATTCACCCCTCCACTTT.

This clone was seen a single time. The chain carries TRBV5-1 and TRBJ2-5, with 8 positions matching TRBD1. Germline assignment: CDR1 SGHRS and CDR2 YFSETQ. This CDR3 is 15 amino acids long. V dropped 0 bases and J dropped 5; count of bases not matched to a gene: 6. The CDR3 DNA reads as TGCGCCAGCAGCTTGGCCGAGGACAGGGTCGAGACCCAGTACTTC. Translation: CASSLAEDRVETQYF.

The chain carries TRBV19 and TRBJ1-2, with D unclear. Germline V gene sequence: CDR1 LNHDA, CDR2 SQIVND (reference sequence). The ends were cut back, 7 bases at V and 8 bases at J, with 8 bases in the middle. The CDR3 is made up of 10 amino acids. CDR3 nucleotide sequence: TGTGCCAGTACACTAGAGGGCTACACCTTC. It codes for CASTLEGYTF. The whole variable domain, remainder taken from reference TRBV19 and TRBJ1-2, is DGGITQSPKYLFRKEGQNVTLSCEQNLNHDAMYWYRQDPGQGLRLIYYSQIVNDFQKGDIAEGYSVSREKKESFPLTVTSAQKNPTAFYLCASTLEGYTFGSGTRLTVV.

The V call is TRBV9, the J call TRBJ2-3; weak D call: TRBD2 (6 bases). Looked up from germline, CDR1 is SGDLS and CDR2 is YYNGEE. Trimming stripped 3 bases from V and 0 bases from J, with 17 bases between. This CDR3 contains 17 residues. For the CDR3, the DNA is TGTGCCAGCAGCGAAGGGGAGGTACCTACTAGCACAGATACGCAGTATTTT. This gives the protein CASSEGEVPTSTDTQYF.

The J gene is TRBJ1-4, the V gene TRBV27; D is undetermined. In germline, CDR1 is MNHEY, CDR2 SMNVEV (reference sequence). This CDR3 spans 15 amino acids. Trimming pared 2 bases from V and 4 bases from J, leaving 11 bases between. The CDR3 DNA is TGTGCCAGCAGTTTAAATTTTTTCAGTAATGAAAAACTGTTTTTT. Amino acid sequence: CASSLNFFSNEKLFF.

DNA for the CDR3: TGTGCCTGGAGTGTAAATGACAGCCCGGCTATGAACACCATATATTTT. It codes for CAWSVNDSPAMNTIYF. This chain connects TRBV30 to TRBJ1-3; possibly TRBD1 for D (5 bases). Germline V gives CDR1 GTSNPN, CDR2 SVGIG (reference sequence). V was cut by 0 bases and J by 7 bases, with 19 bases left in between. The CDR3 loop spans 16 amino acids.

V and J are TRBV29-1 and TRBJ2-7, with D hard to call. CDR3 size: 13 residues. V gave up 6 bases and J gave up 5 bases, with 17 bases separating them. CDR1 SQVTM and CDR2 ANQGSEA come from the germline V gene. CDR3 nucleotides: TGCAGCGTGGCGGTCTCTCCCTCAGACGAGCAGTACTTC. Amino acid sequence: CSVAVSPSDEQYF.

This clone has more than one count but fewer than ten. For the CDR3, the DNA is TGTGCCAGTAGTATCGGGGTGAAGGACAGGCCGCATTTT. Translation gives CASSIGVKDRPHF. The chain combines TRBV19 with TRBJ1-5, with TRBD1 matching over 7 bases. The CDR3 totals 13 residues. The V gene's germline CDR1 is LNHDA and CDR2 SQIVND (reference sequence). J lost 15 bases, V lost 3 bases, and 11 bases had no gene match.

The chain uses TRBV5-1 and TRBJ1-4; 9 positions match TRBD1. This CDR3 has 17 amino acids. The ends lost 4 bases at V and 0 bases at J; junction bases unmatched: 7. Germline CDR1 is SGHRS and CDR2 is YFSETQ. The CDR3 sequence: CASSMGQGYPTNEKLFF. DNA for the CDR3: TGCGCCAGCAGCATGGGACAGGGATACCCAACTAATGAAAAACTGTTTTTT.